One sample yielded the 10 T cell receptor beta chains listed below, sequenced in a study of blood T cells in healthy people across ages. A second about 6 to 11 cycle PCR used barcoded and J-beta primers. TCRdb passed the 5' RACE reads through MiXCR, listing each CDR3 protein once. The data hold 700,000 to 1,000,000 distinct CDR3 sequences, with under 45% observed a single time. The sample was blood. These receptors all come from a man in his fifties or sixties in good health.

The CDR3 bases are TGTGCCAGCAGTTACGGGGGGGCTTGGGAGCAGTTCTTC. Translating gives CASSYGGAWEQFF. The chain is built from TRBV6-5 and TRBJ2-1, with TRBD2 as a possible D gene (7 bases). From germline, CDR1 is MNHEY and CDR2 SVGAGI. The CDR3 totals 13 residues. Trimming left V 2 bases short and J 10 bases short, with 12 bases between.

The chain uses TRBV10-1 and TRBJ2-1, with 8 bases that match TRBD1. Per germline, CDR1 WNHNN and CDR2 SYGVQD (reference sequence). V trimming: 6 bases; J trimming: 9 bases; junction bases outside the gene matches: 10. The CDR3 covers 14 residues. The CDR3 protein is CASSVGQARSEQFF. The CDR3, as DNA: TGCGCCAGCAGCGTGGGACAGGCCAGGAGTGAGCAGTTCTTC.

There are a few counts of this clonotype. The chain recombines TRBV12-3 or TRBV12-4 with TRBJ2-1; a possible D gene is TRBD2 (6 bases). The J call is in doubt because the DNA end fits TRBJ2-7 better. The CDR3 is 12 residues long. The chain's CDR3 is CASSLTSDEQYF. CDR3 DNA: TGTGCCAGCAGTCTGACTAGTGATGAGCAGTACTTC.

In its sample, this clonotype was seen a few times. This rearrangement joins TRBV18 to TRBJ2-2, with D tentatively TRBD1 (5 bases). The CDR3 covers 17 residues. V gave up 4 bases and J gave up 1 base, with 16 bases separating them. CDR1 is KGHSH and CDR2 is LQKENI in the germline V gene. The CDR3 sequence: CASSRTGDRRNTGELFF. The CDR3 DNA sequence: TGTGCCAGCTCACGCACAGGAGACAGAAGGAACACCGGGGAGCTGTTTTTT.

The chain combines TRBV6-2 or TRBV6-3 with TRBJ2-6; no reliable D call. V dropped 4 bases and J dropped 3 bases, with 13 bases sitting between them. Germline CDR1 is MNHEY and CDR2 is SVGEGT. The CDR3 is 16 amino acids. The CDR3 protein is CASSSDPLVGANVLTF. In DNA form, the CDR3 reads TGTGCCAGCAGTTCGGACCCACTTGTTGGGGCCAACGTCCTGACTTTC.

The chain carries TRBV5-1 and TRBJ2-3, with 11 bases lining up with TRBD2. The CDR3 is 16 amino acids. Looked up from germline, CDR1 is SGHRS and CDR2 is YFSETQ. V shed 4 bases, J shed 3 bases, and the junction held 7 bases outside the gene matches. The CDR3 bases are TGCGCCAGCAGCGATGGACTAGCGGGCCTGACAGATACGCAGTATTTT. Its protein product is CASSDGLAGLTDTQYF.

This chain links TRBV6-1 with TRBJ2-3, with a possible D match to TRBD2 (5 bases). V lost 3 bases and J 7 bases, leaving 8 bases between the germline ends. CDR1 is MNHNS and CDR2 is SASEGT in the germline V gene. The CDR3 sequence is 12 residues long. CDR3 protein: CASSEGVNTQYF. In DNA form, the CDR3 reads TGTGCCAGCAGTGAGGGAGTAAATACGCAGTATTTT.

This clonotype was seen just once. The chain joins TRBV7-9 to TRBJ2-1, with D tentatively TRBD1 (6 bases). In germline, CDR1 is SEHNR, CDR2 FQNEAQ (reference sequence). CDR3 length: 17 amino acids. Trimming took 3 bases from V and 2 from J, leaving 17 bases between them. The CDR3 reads CASSLLVGTGTYNEQFF. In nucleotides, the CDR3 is TGTGCCAGCAGCTTGTTGGTGGGAACAGGGACCTACAATGAGCAGTTCTTC.

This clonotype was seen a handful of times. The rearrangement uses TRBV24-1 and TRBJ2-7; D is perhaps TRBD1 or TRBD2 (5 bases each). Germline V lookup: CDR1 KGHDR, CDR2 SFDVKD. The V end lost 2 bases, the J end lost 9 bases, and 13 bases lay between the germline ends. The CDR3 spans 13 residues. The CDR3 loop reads CATSDSGTSGQYF. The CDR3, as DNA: TGTGCCACCAGTGATTCCGGGACGAGCGGGCAGTACTTC.

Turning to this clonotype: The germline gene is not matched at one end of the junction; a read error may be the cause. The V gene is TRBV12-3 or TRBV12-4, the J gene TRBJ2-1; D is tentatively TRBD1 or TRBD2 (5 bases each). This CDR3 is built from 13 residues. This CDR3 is CASSRGTYSEQFF. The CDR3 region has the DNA TGTGCCAGCAGTCGAGGGACCTACAGTGAGCAGTTCTTC.